The clone carrying this TCR beta chain was observed at least ten times. Its matching antigen is unknown. TCRdb fed the reads into MiXCR, producing one record per CDR3 protein. Of approximately 350,000 distinct CDR3 sequences listed, about 32% were seen once; the top ten hold approximately 15%. Per germline, CDR1 SGHTA and CDR2 FQGNSA. There are 14 residues in the CDR3. After removal of 5 bases from V and 6 bases from J, the junction contained 6 bases not matched to a gene. The entry originates in a study of T cell repertoires in cytomegalovirus infection. The V call is TRBV7-2, the J call TRBJ2-1, with TRBD2 matching over 8 bases. The clonotype was recovered from a human donor in good health (CMV status not recorded). Some clones in this sample may be carry-over from other donors' samples. Sequenced here: cultured PBMCs, sampled from culture after CMV antigen stimulation. Written as DNA, the CDR3 is TGTGCCAGCAGCACCGGGACTAGGGGCAATGAGCAGTTCTTC. It translates to CASSTGTRGNEQFF.